Following are 8 T cell receptor beta chains from one sample sequenced in a study of blood T cell repertoires in COVID-19 (dated by TCRdb to the early 2020s). Libraries were made using the immunoSEQ multiplex PCR assay. The source is immuneACCESS, and TCRdb retained only in-frame sequences with V and J called. Part of the clones is not carried over; for the studies checked, unresolved V genes explain less than half of this, and the remainder is unexplained. For this sample there are roughly 150,000 clones; about 83% appear just once. The ten largest clones add up to about 9.3% of the sample. The source material was peripheral blood. The receptors here all came from a woman in her sixties or seventies with COVID-19, enrolled during active disease.

This chain links TRBV4-2 with TRBJ1-1; D gene ambiguous. Germline V gives CDR1 LGHNA, CDR2 YNFKEQ. Trimming pared 2 bases from V and 2 bases from J, leaving 9 bases between. CDR3 length: 14 residues. CDR3 region: CASSQSWANTEAFF. CDR3 DNA: TGTGCCAGCAGCCAATCCTGGGCTAACACTGAAGCTTTCTTT.

The V gene is TRBV19, the J gene TRBJ1-5, with 9 bases fitting TRBD1. With 9 bases clipped from V and 6 bases from J, the junction kept 6 bases outside the gene matches. The CDR3 sequence is 13 residues long. The germline V gene encodes CDR1 LNHDA and CDR2 SQIVND (reference sequence). The CDR3 region is CASGTGRTQPQHF. In DNA form, the CDR3 reads TGTGCCAGCGGGACAGGGCGAACTCAGCCCCAGCATTTT.

This chain connects TRBV5-1 to TRBJ2-3, with D maybe TRBD2 (7 bases). Germline CDR1 SGHRS, CDR2 YFSETQ. Trimming took 4 bases from V and 4 from J, leaving 22 bases between them. The CDR3 contains 17 residues. The CDR3 sequence: CASSEDAGGAAADTQYF. The CDR3 DNA follows: TGCGCCAGCAGCGAGGACGCTGGGGGGGCCGCAGCAGATACGCAGTATTTT.

In its sample, this clone was seen a few times. The chain recombines TRBV6-1 with TRBJ1-2; D perhaps matches TRBD1 (5 bases). The length of the CDR3 is 14 residues. Per germline, CDR1 MNHNS and CDR2 SASEGT. The V end lost 0 bases, the J end lost 2 bases, and 7 bases lay between the germline ends. For the CDR3, the DNA is TGTGCCAGCAGTGAAGCGGGACTGAACTATGGCTACACCTTC. Protein: CASSEAGLNYGYTF.

The chain is built from TRBV27 and TRBJ1-5; TRBD1 agrees at 8 bases. The J segment lost 4 bases and the V segment lost 6 bases, leaving 14 bases of the junction unmatched. Germline values: CDR1 MNHEY, CDR2 SMNVEV (reference sequence). CDR3 length: 17 residues. The CDR3 sequence is CASRRMTGAATNQPQHF. The CDR3 nucleotides read TGTGCCAGCAGACGGATGACAGGGGCCGCAACAAATCAGCCCCAGCATTTT.

The chain joins TRBV2 to TRBJ1-6, with D possibly being TRBD1 (5 bases). V lost 2 bases, J lost 7 bases, and 12 bases lay in between. The CDR3 is 15 amino acids. The germline CDR1 and CDR2 sequences are SNHLY and FYNNEI. CDR3 bases: TGTGCCAGCAGTGAAAACAGGCCGAACAATTCACCCCTCCACTTT. As protein: CASSENRPNNSPLHF.

This clone was recorded once. The gene calls are TRBV24-1 and TRBJ2-1; no clear D gene. Between the trimmed V and J ends, which lost 2 bases and 5 bases, there was a span of 6 bases. Germline loops: CDR1 KGHDR, CDR2 SFDVKD. The CDR3 has 13 amino acids. Here the CDR3 reads CATSDYNDNEQFF. CDR3 DNA sequence: TGTGCCACCAGTGATTATAATGACAATGAGCAGTTCTTC.

This sequence joins TRBV7-9 and TRBJ2-5; D uncertain. CDR1 and CDR2 from the germline V gene are SEHNR and FQNEAQ (reference sequence). CDR3 size: 14 residues. The V end was cut by 5 bases, the J end by 5 bases, with 15 bases between. The CDR3 reads CASSPQMVGETQYF. Written as DNA, the CDR3 is TGTGCCAGCAGCCCCCAAATGGTCGGGGAGACCCAGTACTTC.